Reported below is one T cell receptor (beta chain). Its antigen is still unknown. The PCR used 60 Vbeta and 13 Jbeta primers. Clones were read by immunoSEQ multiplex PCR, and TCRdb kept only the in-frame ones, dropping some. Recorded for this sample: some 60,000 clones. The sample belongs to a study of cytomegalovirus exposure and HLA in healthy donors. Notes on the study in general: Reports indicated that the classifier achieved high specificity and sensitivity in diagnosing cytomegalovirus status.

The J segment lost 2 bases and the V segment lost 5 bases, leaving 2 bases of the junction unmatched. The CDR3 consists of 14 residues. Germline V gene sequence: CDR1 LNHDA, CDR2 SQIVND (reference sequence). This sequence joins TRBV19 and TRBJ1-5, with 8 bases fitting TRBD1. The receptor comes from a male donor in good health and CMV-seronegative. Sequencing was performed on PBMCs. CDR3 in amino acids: CASSPDRGNQPQHF. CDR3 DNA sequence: TGTGCCAGTAGTCCGGACAGGGGCAATCAGCCCCAGCATTTT.